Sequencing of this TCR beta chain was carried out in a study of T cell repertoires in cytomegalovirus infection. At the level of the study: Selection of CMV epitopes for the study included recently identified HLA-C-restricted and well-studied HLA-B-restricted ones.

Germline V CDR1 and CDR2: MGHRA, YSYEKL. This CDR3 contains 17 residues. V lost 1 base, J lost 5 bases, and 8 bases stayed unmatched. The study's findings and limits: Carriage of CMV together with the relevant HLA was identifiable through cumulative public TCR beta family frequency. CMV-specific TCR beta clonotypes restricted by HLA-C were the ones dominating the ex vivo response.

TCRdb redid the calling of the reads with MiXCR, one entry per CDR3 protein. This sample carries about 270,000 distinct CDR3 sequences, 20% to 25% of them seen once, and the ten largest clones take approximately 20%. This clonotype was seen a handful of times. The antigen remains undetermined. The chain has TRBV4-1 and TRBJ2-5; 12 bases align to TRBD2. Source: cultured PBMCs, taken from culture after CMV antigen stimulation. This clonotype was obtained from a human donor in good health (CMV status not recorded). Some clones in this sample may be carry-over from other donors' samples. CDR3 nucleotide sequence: TGCGCCAGCAGCCAAGTGGCCAAAGGGACTAGCGGGGAGACCCAGTACTTC. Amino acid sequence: CASSQVAKGTSGETQYF.